This note documents a single T cell receptor beta chain sequence. The antigen is unknown. The method was immunoSEQ multiplex PCR; TCRdb's version includes in-frame clones alone and lacks a portion of them. The sample holds 250,000 to 300,000 clones, approximately 83% seen once. The sample originates from a study of cytomegalovirus exposure and HLA in healthy donors. General study findings and limits: Reportedly, cytomegalovirus status was diagnosed with high sensitivity and specificity.

Trimming removed 5 bases from V and 0 bases from J; junction bases left unmatched: 7. The CDR3 covers 15 residues. Germline CDR1 SGHAT, CDR2 FQNNGV. The chain employs TRBV11-2 and TRBJ2-7; 7 bases agree with TRBD1. The specimen sequenced was PBMCs. The clonotype originates from a woman aged 18-29 years in good health and CMV-seronegative. CDR3 bases: TGTGCCAGCAGCAAGGGTAGACAGGGCTCCTACGAGCAGTACTTC. Translated, it gives CASSKGRQGSYEQYF.